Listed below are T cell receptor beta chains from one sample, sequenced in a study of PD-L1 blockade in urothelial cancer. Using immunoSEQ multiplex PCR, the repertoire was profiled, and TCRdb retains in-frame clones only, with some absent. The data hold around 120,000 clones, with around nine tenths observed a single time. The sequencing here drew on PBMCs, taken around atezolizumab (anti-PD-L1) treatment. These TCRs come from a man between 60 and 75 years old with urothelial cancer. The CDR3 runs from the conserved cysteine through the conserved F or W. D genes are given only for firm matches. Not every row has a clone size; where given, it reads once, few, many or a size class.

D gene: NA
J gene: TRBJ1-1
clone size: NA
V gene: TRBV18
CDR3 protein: CASSPSQSMNTEAFF
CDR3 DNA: TGTGCCAGCTCACCCTCACAGAGCATGAACACTGAAGCTTTCTTT

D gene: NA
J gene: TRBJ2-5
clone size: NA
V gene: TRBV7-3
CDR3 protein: CASSQASQETQYF
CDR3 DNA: TGTGCCAGCAGCCAAGCCTCCCAAGAGACCCAGTACTTC

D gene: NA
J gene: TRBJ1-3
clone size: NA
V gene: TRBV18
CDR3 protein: CASSPQSVREGNTIYF
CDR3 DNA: TGTGCCAGCTCACCACAATCGGTCCGCGAGGGAAACACCATATATTTT

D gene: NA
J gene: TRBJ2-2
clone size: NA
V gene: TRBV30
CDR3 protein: CAWSHRAAGELFF
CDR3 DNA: TGTGCCTGGAGCCACAGGGCGGCCGGGGAGCTGTTTTTT

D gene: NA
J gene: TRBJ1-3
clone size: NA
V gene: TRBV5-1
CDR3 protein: CASSVQSAGNTIYF
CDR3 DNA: TGCGCCAGCAGCGTGCAGTCAGCTGGAAACACCATATATTTT

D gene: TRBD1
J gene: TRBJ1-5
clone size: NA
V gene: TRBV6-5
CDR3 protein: CASRKQGSNQPQHF
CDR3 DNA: TGTGCCAGCAGGAAACAGGGGAGCAATCAGCCCCAGCATTTT

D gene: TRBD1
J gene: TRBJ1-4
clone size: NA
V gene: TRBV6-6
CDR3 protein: CASSYGQGANEKLFF
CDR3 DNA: TGTGCCAGCAGTTACGGACAGGGCGCTAATGAAAAACTGTTTTTT

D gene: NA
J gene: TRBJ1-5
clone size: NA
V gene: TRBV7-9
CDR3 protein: CASSYQGSNQPQHF
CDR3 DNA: TGTGCCAGCAGCTACCAGGGTTCCAATCAGCCCCAGCATTTT

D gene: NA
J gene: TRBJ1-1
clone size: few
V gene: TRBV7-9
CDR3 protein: CASSLGPFRNTEAFF
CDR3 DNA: TGTGCCAGCAGCTTAGGTCCTTTCAGGAACACTGAAGCTTTCTTT

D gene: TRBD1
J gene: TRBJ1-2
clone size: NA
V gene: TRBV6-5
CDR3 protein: CASSYSRDRGSGYTF
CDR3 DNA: TGTGCCAGCAGTTACTCCCGGGACAGGGGAAGCGGCTACACCTTC

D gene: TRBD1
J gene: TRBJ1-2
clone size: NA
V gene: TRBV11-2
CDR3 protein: CASSPTGVGYGYTF
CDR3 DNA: TGTGCCAGCAGCCCGACAGGGGTGGGGTATGGCTACACCTTC

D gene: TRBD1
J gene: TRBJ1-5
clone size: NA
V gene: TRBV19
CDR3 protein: CASRGTVNQPQHF
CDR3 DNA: TGTGCCAGTAGGGGGACAGTCAATCAGCCCCAGCATTTT

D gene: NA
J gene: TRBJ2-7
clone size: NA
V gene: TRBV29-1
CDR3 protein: CSVTLQGKFYEQYF
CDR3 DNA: TGCAGCGTTACCTTACAGGGAAAGTTCTACGAGCAGTACTTC

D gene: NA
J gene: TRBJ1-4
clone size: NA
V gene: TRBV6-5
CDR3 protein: CASSPRTSEKLFF
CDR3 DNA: TGTGCCAGCAGCCCTAGGACTTCTGAAAAACTGTTTTTT

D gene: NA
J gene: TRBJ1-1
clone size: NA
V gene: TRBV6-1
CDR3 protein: CASSAGGPETEAFF
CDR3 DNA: TGTGCCAGCAGTGCGGGGGGCCCGGAGACTGAAGCTTTCTTT

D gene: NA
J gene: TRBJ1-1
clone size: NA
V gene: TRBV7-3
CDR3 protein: CASSLDGMNTEAFF
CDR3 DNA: TGTGCCAGCAGCTTAGACGGGATGAACACTGAAGCTTTCTTT

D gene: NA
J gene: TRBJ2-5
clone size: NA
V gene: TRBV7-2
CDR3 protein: CASSSRQQETQYF
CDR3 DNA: TGTGCCAGCAGCTCACGACAGCAAGAGACCCAGTACTTC

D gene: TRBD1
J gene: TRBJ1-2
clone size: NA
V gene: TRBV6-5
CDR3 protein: CASRPGQSYGYTF
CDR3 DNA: TGTGCCAGCAGGCCGGGACAGAGCTATGGCTACACCTTC

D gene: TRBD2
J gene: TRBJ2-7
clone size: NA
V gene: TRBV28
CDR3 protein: CASSPGTSGRGAPEQYF
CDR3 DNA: TGTGCCAGCAGTCCCGGGACTAGCGGGAGAGGGGCCCCCGAGCAGTACTTC

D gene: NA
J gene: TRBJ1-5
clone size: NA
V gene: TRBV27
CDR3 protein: CASSFGAGLNQPQHF
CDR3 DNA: TGTGCCAGCAGTTTTGGAGCAGGGCTCAATCAGCCCCAGCATTTT

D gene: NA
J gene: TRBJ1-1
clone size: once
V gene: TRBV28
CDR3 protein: CASRLQGTEAFF
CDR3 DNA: TGTGCCAGCAGACTTCAGGGGACTGAAGCTTTCTTT

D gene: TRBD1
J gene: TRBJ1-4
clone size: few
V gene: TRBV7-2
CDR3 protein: CASSPRQGAEKLFF
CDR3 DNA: TGTGCCAGCAGCCCGCGACAGGGGGCGGAAAAACTGTTTTTT

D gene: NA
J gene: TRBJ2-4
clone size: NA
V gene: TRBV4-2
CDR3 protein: CASSQGAQDIQYF
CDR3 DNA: TGTGCCAGCAGCCAAGGAGCTCAGGACATTCAGTACTTC

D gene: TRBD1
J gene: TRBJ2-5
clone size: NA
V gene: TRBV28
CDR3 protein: CASSLTGMETQYF
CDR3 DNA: TGTGCCAGCAGTCTGACAGGGATGGAGACCCAGTACTTC

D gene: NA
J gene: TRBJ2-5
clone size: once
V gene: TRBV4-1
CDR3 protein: CASSQAQGKYQETQYF
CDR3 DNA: TGCGCCAGCAGCCAGGCCCAGGGGAAGTACCAAGAGACCCAGTACTTC

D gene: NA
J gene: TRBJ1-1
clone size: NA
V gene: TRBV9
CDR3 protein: CVSSVQGATEAFF
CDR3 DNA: TGTGTCAGCAGCGTACAGGGTGCCACTGAAGCTTTCTTT

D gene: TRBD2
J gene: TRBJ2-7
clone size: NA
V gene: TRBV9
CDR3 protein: CASSTRGGVPYEQYF
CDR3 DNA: TGTGCCAGCAGCACCCGTGGGGGGGTCCCCTACGAGCAGTACTTC

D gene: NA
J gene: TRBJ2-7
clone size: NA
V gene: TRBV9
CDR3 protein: CASSVGVQGYEQYF
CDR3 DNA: TGTGCCAGCAGCGTAGGGGTACAGGGCTACGAGCAGTACTTC

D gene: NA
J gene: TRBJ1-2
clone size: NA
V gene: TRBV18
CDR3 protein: CASSWGERDYGYTF
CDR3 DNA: TGTGCCAGCTCATGGGGTGAGAGGGACTATGGCTACACCTTC

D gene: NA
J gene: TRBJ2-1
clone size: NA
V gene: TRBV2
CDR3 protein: CAREGESYNEQFF
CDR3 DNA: TGTGCCAGAGAGGGGGAGTCCTACAATGAGCAGTTCTTC

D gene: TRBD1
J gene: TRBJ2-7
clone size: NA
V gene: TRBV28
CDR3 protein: CASSLWTGIGEQYF
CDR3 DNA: TGTGCCAGCAGTTTATGGACAGGGATTGGCGAGCAGTACTTC

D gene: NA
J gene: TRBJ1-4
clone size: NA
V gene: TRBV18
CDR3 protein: CASSPEERSEKLFF
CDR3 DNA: TGTGCCAGCTCACCCGAAGAAAGGAGTGAAAAACTGTTTTTT

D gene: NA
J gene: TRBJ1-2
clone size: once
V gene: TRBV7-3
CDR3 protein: CASSFSGTNGYTF
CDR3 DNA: TGTGCCAGCAGCTTCTCCGGGACAAATGGCTACACCTTC

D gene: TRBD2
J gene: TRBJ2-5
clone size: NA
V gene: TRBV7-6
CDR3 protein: CASAIIAGGETQYF
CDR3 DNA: TGTGCCAGCGCCATCATAGCGGGAGGGGAGACCCAGTACTTC

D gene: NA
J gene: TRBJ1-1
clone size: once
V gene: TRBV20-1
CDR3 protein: CSQGTYTEAFF
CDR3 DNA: TGCAGCCAGGGGACGTACACTGAAGCTTTCTTT

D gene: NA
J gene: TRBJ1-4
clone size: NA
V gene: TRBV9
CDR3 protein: CASSALFGVDEKLFF
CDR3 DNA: TGTGCCAGCAGCGCCCTCTTCGGGGTGGATGAAAAACTGTTTTTT

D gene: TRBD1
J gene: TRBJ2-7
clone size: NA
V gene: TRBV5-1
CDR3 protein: CASSLTGTDTYEQYF
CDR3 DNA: TGCGCCAGCAGCTTGACCGGGACAGATACCTACGAGCAGTACTTC

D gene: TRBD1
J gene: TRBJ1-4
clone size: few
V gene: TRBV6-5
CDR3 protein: CASRTGGGEKLFF
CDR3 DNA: TGTGCCAGCAGAACAGGGGGAGGGGAAAAACTGTTTTTT

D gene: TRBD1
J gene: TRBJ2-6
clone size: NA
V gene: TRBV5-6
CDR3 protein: CASSPNPGQGFTGANVLTF
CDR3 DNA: TGTGCCAGCAGCCCAAATCCGGGACAGGGTTTCACTGGGGCCAACGTCCTGACTTTC

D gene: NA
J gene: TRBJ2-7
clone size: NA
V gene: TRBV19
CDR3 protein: CASNVRDGEQYF
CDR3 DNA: TGTGCCAGTAACGTCAGGGATGGCGAGCAGTACTTC

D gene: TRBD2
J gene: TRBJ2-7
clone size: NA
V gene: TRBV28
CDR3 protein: CASRRAGASYEQYF
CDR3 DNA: TGTGCCAGCAGGAGAGCGGGGGCCTCCTACGAGCAGTACTTC

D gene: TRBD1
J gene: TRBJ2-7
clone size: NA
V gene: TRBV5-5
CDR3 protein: CASSLDRVMEQYF
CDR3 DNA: TGTGCCAGCAGTTTGGACAGGGTAATGGAGCAGTACTTC